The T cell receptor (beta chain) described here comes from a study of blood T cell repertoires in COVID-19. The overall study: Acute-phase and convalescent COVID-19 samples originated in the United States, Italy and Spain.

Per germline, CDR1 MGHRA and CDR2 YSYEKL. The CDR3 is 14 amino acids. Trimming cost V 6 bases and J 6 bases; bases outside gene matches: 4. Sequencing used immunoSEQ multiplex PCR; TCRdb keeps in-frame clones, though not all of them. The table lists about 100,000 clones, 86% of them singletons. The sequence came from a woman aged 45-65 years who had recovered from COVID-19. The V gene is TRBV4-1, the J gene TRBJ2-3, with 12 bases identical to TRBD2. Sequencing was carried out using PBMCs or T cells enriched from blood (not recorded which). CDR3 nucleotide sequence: TGCGCCAGCAGTACGCTAGCGGGGGGGGATACGCAGTATTTT. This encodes CASSTLAGGDTQYF.